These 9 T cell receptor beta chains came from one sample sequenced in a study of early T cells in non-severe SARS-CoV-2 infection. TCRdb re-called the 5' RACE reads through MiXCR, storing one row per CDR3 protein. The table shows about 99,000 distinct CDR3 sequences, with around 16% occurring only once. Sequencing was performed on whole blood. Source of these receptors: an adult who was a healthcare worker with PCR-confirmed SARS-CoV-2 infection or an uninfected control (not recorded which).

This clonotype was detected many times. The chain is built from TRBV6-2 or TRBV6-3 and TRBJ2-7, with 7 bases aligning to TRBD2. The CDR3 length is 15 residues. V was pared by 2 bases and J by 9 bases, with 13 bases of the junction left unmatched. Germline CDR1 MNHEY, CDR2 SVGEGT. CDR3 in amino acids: CASSYRREPVLWQYF. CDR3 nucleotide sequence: TGTGCCAGCAGTTACAGGCGGGAGCCGGTTCTCTGGCAGTACTTC.

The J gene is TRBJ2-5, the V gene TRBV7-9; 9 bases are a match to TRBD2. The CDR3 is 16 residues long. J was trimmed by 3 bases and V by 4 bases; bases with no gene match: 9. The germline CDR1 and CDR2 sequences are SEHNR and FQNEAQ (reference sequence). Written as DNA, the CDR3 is TGTGCCAGCAGCTCCCCGCGGGGGGGGGCAGAAGAGACCCAGTACTTC. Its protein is CASSSPRGGAEETQYF.

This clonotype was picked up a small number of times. The CDR3 sequence is CASTRGPSGSSGNTIYF. DNA of the CDR3: TGTGCCAGCACCCGGGGGCCTTCGGGTAGCTCTGGAAACACCATATATTTT. V usage is TRBV6-1 and J usage is TRBJ1-3; D is perhaps TRBD1 (6 bases). The CDR3 sequence is 17 residues long. Trimming cost V 7 bases and J 0 bases, with 19 bases left between them. CDR1 and CDR2 (germline): MNHNS, SASEGT.

CDR3 sequence (DNA): TGTGCCATCAGTGAAGGGGGCTTTGGGACTGAAGCTTTCTTT. Encoded protein: CAISEGGFGTEAFF. This rearrangement joins TRBV10-3 to TRBJ1-1; TRBD1 matches at 7 bases. The germline V gene has CDR1 ENHRY and CDR2 SYGVKD. This CDR3 has 14 residues. J gave up 5 bases and V 3 bases, and 6 bases lay outside the gene matches.

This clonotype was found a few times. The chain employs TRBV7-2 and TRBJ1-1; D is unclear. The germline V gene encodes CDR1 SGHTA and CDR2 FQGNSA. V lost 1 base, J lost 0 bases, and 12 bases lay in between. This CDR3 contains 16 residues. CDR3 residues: CASSLDRAGVNTEAFF. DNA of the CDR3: TGTGCCAGCAGCTTAGATCGAGCGGGAGTGAACACTGAAGCTTTCTTT.

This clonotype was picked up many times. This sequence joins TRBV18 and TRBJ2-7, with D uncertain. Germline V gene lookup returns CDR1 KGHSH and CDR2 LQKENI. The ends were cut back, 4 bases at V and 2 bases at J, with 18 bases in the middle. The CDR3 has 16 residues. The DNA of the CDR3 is TGTGCCAGCTCACAAACCCCTACGAGTCTTACCTACGAGCAGTACTTC. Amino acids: CASSQTPTSLTYEQYF.

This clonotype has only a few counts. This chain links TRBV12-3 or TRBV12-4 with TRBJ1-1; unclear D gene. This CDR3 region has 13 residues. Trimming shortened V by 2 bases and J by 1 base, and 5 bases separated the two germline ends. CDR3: CASSLRRNTEAFF. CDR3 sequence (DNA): TGTGCCAGCAGTTTAAGGCGGAACACTGAAGCTTTCTTT.

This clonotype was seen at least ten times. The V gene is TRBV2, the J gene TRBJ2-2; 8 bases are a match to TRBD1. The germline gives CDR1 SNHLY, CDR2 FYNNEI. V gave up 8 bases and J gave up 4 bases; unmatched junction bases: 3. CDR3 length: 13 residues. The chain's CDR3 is CASADRATGELFF. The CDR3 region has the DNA TGTGCCAGCGCGGACAGGGCCACCGGGGAGCTGTTTTTT. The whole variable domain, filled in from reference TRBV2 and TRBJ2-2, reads EPEVTQTPSHQVTQMGQEVILRCVPISNHLYFYWYRQILGQKVEFLVSFYNNEISEKSEIFDDQFSVERPDGSNFTLKIRSTKLEDSAMYFCASADRATGELFFGEGSRLTVL.

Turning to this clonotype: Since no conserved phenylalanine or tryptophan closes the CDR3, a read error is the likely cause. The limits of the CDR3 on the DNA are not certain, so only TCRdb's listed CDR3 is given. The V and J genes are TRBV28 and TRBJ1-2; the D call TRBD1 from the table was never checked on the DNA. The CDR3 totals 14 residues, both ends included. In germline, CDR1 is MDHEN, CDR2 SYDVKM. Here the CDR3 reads CASSFVYGTSPPQH.